Listed here are 26 T cell receptor beta chains from one sample, sequenced in a study of identical twins' blood T cells. TCRdb reanalysed the 5' RACE reads using MiXCR and keeps one entry per CDR3 protein. The sample contains hundreds of thousands of distinct CDR3 sequences, roughly 30% of which appear only once. The sequenced material came from PBMCs. Receptors originate from a woman aged 18-50 years in good health.

This sequence joins TRBV6-2 or TRBV6-3 and TRBJ1-2; D is ambiguous. The CDR3 contains 13 residues. Trimming removed 0 bases at V and 4 bases at J, with 6 bases between. Germline V gives CDR1 MNHEY, CDR2 SVGEGT. The CDR3 sequence: CASSYSVSYGYTF. CDR3 DNA: TGTGCCAGCAGTTACTCTGTAAGCTATGGCTACACCTTC.

The chain couples TRBV2 to TRBJ2-1; D is unclear. V shed 6 bases and J shed 3 bases, with 9 bases lying between them. The CDR3 sequence is 13 residues long. Germline V gene lookup returns CDR1 SNHLY and CDR2 FYNNEI. The CDR3 protein is CASSRPGYNEQFF. In nucleotides, the CDR3 is TGTGCCAGCAGCCGCCCGGGCTACAATGAGCAGTTCTTC.

This clonotype was seen at least ten times. This chain uses TRBV20-1 with TRBJ2-3; maybe TRBD1 (6 bases). The CDR3 spans 14 residues. The germline gives CDR1 DFQATT, CDR2 SNEGSKA (reference sequence). The V end was cut by 6 bases, the J end by 2 bases, with 15 bases between. This chain's CDR3 is CSAPPGHVTDTQYF. As DNA, the CDR3 is TGCAGTGCCCCGCCGGGACACGTCACAGATACGCAGTATTTT.

This clonotype showed up many times. This chain joins TRBV20-1 and TRBJ1-1; D unclear. Germline V gene data show CDR1 as DFQATT and CDR2 as SNEGSKA (reference sequence). V lost 8 bases and J lost 0, with 16 bases in between. The CDR3 sequence is 14 residues long. CDR3 amino acids: CSTTRSSMNTEAFF. The CDR3 region has the DNA TGCAGTACTACCCGATCCAGCATGAACACTGAAGCTTTCTTT.

This clonotype was observed a handful of times. J is TRBJ2-1 and V is TRBV29-1; a possible D gene is TRBD1 (5 bases). The V end was cut by 5 bases, the J end by 12 bases, with 11 bases between. The length of the CDR3 is 10 residues. Germline V gene data show CDR1 as SQVTM and CDR2 as ANQGSEA. This chain's CDR3 is CSVQRGGQFF. The CDR3 DNA sequence: TGCAGCGTTCAAAGGGGCGGGCAGTTCTTC.

The V call is TRBV9, the J call TRBJ2-5, with no clear D. Germline V lookup: CDR1 SGDLS, CDR2 YYNGEE. The germline V and J ends were trimmed by 2 bases and 4 bases, with 15 bases remaining between them. The CDR3 sequence is 15 residues long. The CDR3: CASSVMTDPGETQYF. Here the CDR3 DNA reads TGTGCCAGCAGCGTTATGACGGACCCGGGAGAGACCCAGTACTTC. Combining the CDR3 with reference TRBV9 and TRBJ2-5 gives the whole variable domain DSGVTQTPKHLITATGQRVTLRCSPRSGDLSVYWYQQSLDQGLQFLIQYYNGEERAKGNILERFSAQQFPDLHSELNLSSLELGDSALYFCASSVMTDPGETQYFGPGTRLLVL.

Comments on this clonotype: The junction shows a germline mismatch at one end, possibly a read error. The chain links TRBV25-1 to TRBJ1-2, with unresolved D. CDR1 and CDR2 (germline): MGHDK, SYGVNS. CDR3 length: 12 residues. The CDR3 region has the DNA TGTGTCAGCAGTGAATCTCGATATGGCTACACCTTC. Its translation is CVSSESRYGYTF.

The chain joins TRBV12-3 or TRBV12-4 to TRBJ1-6; D gene unclear. Trimming removed 3 bases at V and 7 bases at J, with 10 bases between. The CDR3 is 14 residues long. The CDR3 reads CASSLTQRNSPLHF. CDR3 in DNA: TGTGCCAGCAGTTTGACCCAACGAAATTCACCCCTCCACTTT.

This clonotype was detected only a few times. The chain uses TRBV4-2 and TRBJ1-3; a weak D match, TRBD1 (5 bases). The CDR3 has 16 amino acids. Trimming pared 0 bases from V and 0 bases from J, leaving 9 bases between. The germline CDR1 and CDR2 sequences are LGHNA and YNFKEQ. The CDR3 sequence: CASSQDRAFSGNTIYF. CDR3 sequence (DNA): TGTGCCAGCAGCCAAGACAGGGCATTCTCTGGAAACACCATATATTTT.

This clonotype was observed a few times. V is TRBV29-1 and J is TRBJ1-1; a weak D match, TRBD1 (6 bases). Trimming left V 2 bases short and J 1 base short, with 20 bases between. CDR1 is SQVTM, CDR2 ANQGSEA, per germline. The CDR3 loop spans 17 amino acids. CDR3 sequence: CSVEIYVPGVRNTEAFF. CDR3 DNA: TGCAGCGTTGAAATCTACGTACCAGGGGTTAGGAACACTGAAGCTTTCTTT.

V and J are TRBV27 and TRBJ2-5; TRBD2 aligns across 10 bases. The CDR3 runs to 14 residues. The V gene's germline CDR1 is MNHEY and CDR2 SMNVEV (reference sequence). J gave up 5 bases and V 8 bases, and 8 bases lay outside the gene matches. CDR3 nucleotides: TGTGCCAGCGCCTTACTAGCGGGGTCGGAGACCCAGTACTTC. Amino acids: CASALLAGSETQYF.

The V gene is TRBV3-1, the J gene TRBJ1-1; possibly TRBD1 for D (5 bases). The CDR3 runs to 14 residues. Germline V gives CDR1 LGHDT, CDR2 YNNKEL (reference sequence). Deletions cut 0 bases from V and 6 bases from J, with 11 bases between. The CDR3 DNA sequence: TGTGCCAGCAGCCAAGAATCAGGGTACCCTGAAGCTTTCTTT. Residues: CASSQESGYPEAFF.

This clonotype has only one observation. The V call is TRBV7-9, the J call TRBJ1-6, with no clear D. Germline V gene lookup returns CDR1 SEHNR and CDR2 FQNEAQ (reference sequence). V shed 1 base and J shed 11 bases, with 3 bases lying between them. The CDR3 has 11 amino acids. The CDR3 reads CASSLGPPLHF. CDR3 coding DNA: TGTGCCAGCAGCTTAGGACCACCCCTCCACTTT. The complete variable domain, with remaining parts taken from reference TRBV7-9 and TRBJ1-6, reads DTGVSQNPRHKITKRGQNVTFRCDPISEHNRLYWYRQTLGQGPEFLTYFQNEAQLEKSRLLSDRFSAERPKGSFSTLEIQRTEQGDSAMYLCASSLGPPLHFGNGTRLTVT.

This clonotype turned up a few times. The chain recombines TRBV5-1 with TRBJ2-7; 8 bases fit TRBD2. V shed 4 bases, J shed 5 bases, and the junction held 8 bases outside the gene matches. The CDR3 has 14 residues. CDR1 is SGHRS, CDR2 YFSETQ, per germline. For the CDR3, the DNA is TGCGCCAGCAGCACCGGACTAGCTGGCAACGAGCAGTACTTC. It yields the protein CASSTGLAGNEQYF.

The J gene is TRBJ2-3, the V gene TRBV7-2; TRBD1 or TRBD2 may be the D gene (5 bases each). Germline assignment: CDR1 SGHTA and CDR2 FQGNSA. This CDR3 spans 15 amino acids. V dropped 2 bases and J dropped 1 base, with 10 bases sitting between them. Here the CDR3 reads CASSLWPGRTDTQYF. The CDR3 DNA reads TGTGCCAGCAGCTTATGGCCGGGACGCACAGATACGCAGTATTTT.

This clonotype was observed a few times. The chain has TRBV19 and TRBJ1-1; 7 nucleotides line up with TRBD1. The CDR3 covers 14 residues. The V and J ends lost 4 bases and 5 bases, in that order; junction bases with no gene match: 7. CDR1 is LNHDA, CDR2 SQIVND, per germline (reference sequence). CDR3 coding DNA: TGTGCCAGTAGTAAGACAGGGTTGGGAACTGAAGCTTTCTTT. Protein sequence: CASSKTGLGTEAFF.

This sequence joins TRBV18 and TRBJ1-3, with a weak D call TRBD1 (5 bases). Trimming pared 5 bases from V and 4 bases from J, leaving 18 bases between. CDR3 length: 16 residues. Germline CDR1 and CDR2: KGHSH and LQKENI. The CDR3 spells CASSSGGQGMGNTIYF. CDR3 bases: TGTGCCAGCTCAAGCGGAGGGCAGGGCATGGGAAACACCATATATTTT. Full variable domain (rest looked up from reference TRBV18 and TRBJ1-3): NAGVMQNPRHLVRRRGQEARLRCSPMKGHSHVYWYRQLPEEGLKFMVYLQKENIIDESGMPKERFSAEFPKEGPSILRIQQVVRGDSAAYFCASSSGGQGMGNTIYFGEGSWLTVV.

This clonotype has just a few counts. V and J are TRBV12-3 or TRBV12-4 and TRBJ1-2, with unresolved D. The CDR3 sequence is 13 residues long. With 6 bases removed from V and 2 bases from J, the gap between germline ends came to 10 bases. The CDR3 DNA sequence: TGTGCCAGCAGCCCCCCTCAAAACTATGGCTACACCTTC. Translating gives CASSPPQNYGYTF.

About this clonotype: A single base separates this from a much larger clone, so it may be a read error. The chain joins TRBV12-3 or TRBV12-4 to TRBJ1-2; D call uncertain. The CDR3 sequence is 15 residues long. Trimming removed 8 bases from V and 6 bases from J, with 22 bases in between. In DNA form, the CDR3 reads TGTGCCAGCGGCCGAAACGAAGCAGTGGAACATGGCTACACCTTC. Protein sequence: CASGRNEAVEHGYTF.

The chain employs TRBV5-1 and TRBJ1-1; no definite D call. The germline CDR1 and CDR2 sequences are SGHRS and YFSETQ. The CDR3 consists of 13 residues. Trimming took off 4 bases at V and 7 bases at J, with 14 bases between the two ends. CDR3 amino acids: CASSHSQNLEAFF. The CDR3 nucleotides read TGCGCCAGCAGCCACTCACAGAACCTTGAAGCTTTCTTT.

J is TRBJ1-1 and V is TRBV7-9; the D is unclear. In germline, CDR1 is SEHNR, CDR2 FQNEAQ (reference sequence). The CDR3 runs 13 residues. Deletions cut 6 bases from V and 3 bases from J, with 11 bases between. The CDR3 spells CASRKITDTEAFF. CDR3 bases: TGTGCCAGCAGGAAAATCACGGACACTGAAGCTTTCTTT.

The chain has TRBV11-2 and TRBJ2-1, with 10 nucleotides matching TRBD2. Germline V lookup: CDR1 SGHAT, CDR2 FQNNGV. After removal of 1 base from V and 5 bases from J, the junction contained 8 bases not matched to a gene. This CDR3 comprises 17 residues. CDR3 in DNA: TGTGCCAGCAGCTTAGGGATTCGGACTAGCGGTAACAATGAGCAGTTCTTC. Translation: CASSLGIRTSGNNEQFF.

V is TRBV7-9 and J is TRBJ1-3; no clear D. Germline CDR1 SEHNR, CDR2 FQNEAQ (reference sequence). The CDR3 loop spans 12 amino acids. The V and J ends lost 6 bases and 3 bases respectively, with 6 bases between them. CDR3 DNA: TGTGCCAGCAGTTCTATTGGAAACACCATATATTTT. Protein product: CASSSIGNTIYF.

This clonotype came up a few times. CDR3 region: CASSQVNGEQFF. As DNA, the CDR3 is TGTGCCAGCAGCCAAGTAAATGGGGAGCAGTTCTTC. This sequence joins TRBV14 and TRBJ2-1; D uncertain. CDR3 length: 12 residues. Germline V gene lookup returns CDR1 SGHDN and CDR2 FVKESK. V dropped 1 base and J dropped 10 bases, with 8 bases sitting between them.

This chain links TRBV29-1 with TRBJ1-2, with D unresolved. Germline V gene sequence: CDR1 SQVTM, CDR2 ANQGSEA. The V end was cut by 7 bases, the J end by 3 bases, with 15 bases between. The CDR3 is made up of 13 amino acids. The CDR3 bases are TGCAGCGCCCCCTCCACCACATACTATGGCTACACCTTC. Translating gives CSAPSTTYYGYTF.

This clonotype came up a few times. The chain carries TRBV20-1 and TRBJ2-2; possible D gene TRBD1, 5 bases. The ends were cut back, 3 bases at V and 7 bases at J, with 9 bases in the middle. Per germline, CDR1 DFQATT and CDR2 SNEGSKA (reference sequence). This CDR3 has 12 residues. The CDR3 bases are TGCAGTGCTAGGACAGTAGGCGGGGAGCTGTTTTTT. It yields the protein CSARTVGGELFF.